This T cell receptor (beta chain) comes out of a study of CD8 T cells in ankylosing spondylitis. For TCR beta, libraries came from quantitative 5'-RACE with molecular barcodes. TCRdb re-derived calls from the 5' RACE reads in MiXCR, one entry per CDR3 protein. Here the sample spans roughly 470,000 distinct CDR3 sequences, roughly 26% being singletons. CDR1 and CDR2 from the germline V gene are SGHRS and YFSETQ. This CDR3 has 15 residues. With 2 bases removed from V and 7 bases from J, the gap between germline ends came to 13 bases. General study points: Characteristic, it appeared, of ankylosing spondylitis blood was a TCR beta motif of about eight highly homologous variants. Those disease-linked clones were CD8+; they were also relatively rare in peripheral blood.

The table lists this clonotype with a few counts. Its antigen is still unknown. The V and J genes are TRBV5-1 and TRBJ1-6; D perhaps matches TRBD1 (5 bases). The sample taken for sequencing was blood, either unsorted or a sorted T cell fraction (not recorded which). This sequence originates from a male donor with ankylosing spondylitis. CDR3 region: CASSLDGAGNSPLHF. The CDR3 coding sequence is TGCGCCAGCAGCTTAGACGGAGCAGGGAATTCACCCCTCCACTTT.